The T cell receptor beta chain under discussion was sequenced for a study of patients and donors after allogeneic stem cell transplantation. The CDR3 runs 14 residues. The V and J ends lost 3 bases and 6 bases respectively, with 15 bases between them. CDR1 is SGDLS, CDR2 YYNGEE, per germline. TCRdb recomputed calls from the RT-PCR reads with MiXCR, one row per CDR3 protein. Of about a million distinct CDR3 sequences detected, more than 15% appear once; the ten largest clones hold 5.5% to 6.5%. This sequence was found in a human donor who was either an allogeneic HSCT recipient or a stem cell or donor lymphocyte infusion donor (not recorded which). It is not recorded whose cells these are; they may come from a transplant donor. The specimen was blood, either unsorted or a sorted T cell fraction (not recorded which). The chain uses TRBV9 and TRBJ1-1; perhaps TRBD1 as D (6 bases). Here the CDR3 reads CASSDTAGAPEAFF. CDR3 DNA: TGTGCCAGCAGCGACACAGCAGGGGCCCCTGAAGCTTTCTTT.